This T cell receptor beta chain was found in a study of beta chain features in type 1 diabetes. The authors reverse transcribed all of the isolated RNA, so sequencing captured expressed TCRB transcripts. Sequenced by immunoSEQ multiplex PCR; TCRdb stores in-frame clones only, minus some. The data contain roughly 400,000 clones, around 16% of them singletons. The V and J ends lost 7 bases and 2 bases respectively, with 8 bases between them. The CDR3 covers 12 residues. Germline values: CDR1 MDHEN, CDR2 SYDVKM. This clone was recorded a few times. Sample: naive CD4+ T cells from blood. The source is a woman younger than 35 in good health. This chain links TRBV28 with TRBJ1-2; D remains ambiguous. CDR3 loop: CASIGGNYGYTF. The CDR3 DNA is TGTGCCAGCATAGGAGGGAACTATGGCTACACCTTC.